This T cell receptor (beta chain) was recorded in a study of neurological immune-mediated disorders. The CDR3 consists of 15 residues. Looked up from germline, CDR1 is LNHNV and CDR2 is YYDKDF (reference sequence). The V end lost 0 bases, the J end lost 6 bases, and 11 bases lay between the germline ends. cDNA synthesis was performed by 5'RACE with 10-nucleotide random UMIs. Over 180 million TCR-beta sequences from 15-18 subjects came from every sequencing run. TCRdb processed the 5' RACE reads anew with MiXCR; each CDR3 protein has one entry. Here the sample spans roughly 100,000 distinct CDR3 sequences, more than 10% being singletons. This clonotype was observed many times. Time point specified: longitudinal time-point 3. The unsorted libraries originated from 2 million PBMCs kept at -80 C.

The sequenced material came from PBMCs. This TCR was recovered from a female donor with HTLV-1-associated myelopathy (HAM/TSP). The V gene is TRBV15, the J gene TRBJ1-4, with no clear D. CDR3 in amino acids: CATSRDAGWDEKLFF. The CDR3 DNA is TGTGCCACCAGCAGAGATGCTGGTTGGGATGAAAAACTGTTTTTT.